This TCR beta chain stems from a study of blood T cell repertoires in COVID-19. About the study: T cells, B-cell-depleted T cells, or PBMCs provided the cDNA or gDNA that served as material.

TCRdb keeps only in-frame clones here, not all; method: immunoSEQ multiplex PCR. This sample has nearly 200,000 clones, with roughly nine tenths found just once. The CDR3 totals 12 residues. The germline V gene encodes CDR1 MDHEN and CDR2 SYDVKM. Trimming shortened V by 4 bases and J by 3 bases, and 7 bases separated the two germline ends. The V and J genes are TRBV28 and TRBJ2-7; unclear D gene. Sequenced material: peripheral blood. This sequence was found in a woman in her 70s with acute or convalescent COVID-19. The CDR3 sequence: CASSYASYEQYF. CDR3 nucleotide sequence: TGTGCCAGCAGTTATGCCAGCTACGAGCAGTACTTC.